The 9 T cell receptor beta chains reported below all come from one sample, sequenced in a study of blood T cell repertoires in COVID-19. This table comes from immunoSEQ multiplex PCR, and its TCRdb copy is limited to in-frame clones, with some not included. The sample holds about 290,000 clones, about 89% seen once. Sequencing was carried out using peripheral blood. The receptor set was obtained from a woman aged 40 to 55 who had recovered from COVID-19.

The chain recombines TRBV15 with TRBJ2-5, with TRBD2 identical over 11 bases. Per the germline V gene, CDR1 is LNHNV and CDR2 is YYDKDF (reference sequence). The CDR3 consists of 19 residues. Losses at the gene ends were 0 bases for V and 5 bases for J; bases not matched to a gene: 14. Here the CDR3 reads CATSRDHPTSGSSPETQYF. The CDR3 DNA is TGTGCCACCAGCAGAGATCACCCCACTAGCGGGAGTTCTCCGGAGACCCAGTACTTC.

The V call is TRBV27, the J call TRBJ1-2, with 8 bases aligning to TRBD1. Germline values: CDR1 MNHEY, CDR2 SMNVEV (reference sequence). V was pared by 5 bases and J by 6 bases, with 11 bases of the junction left unmatched. This CDR3 is built from 15 residues. The CDR3 nucleotides read TGTGCCAGCAGTCACCCCGGAGGACAGGGTGATGGCTACACCTTC. It specifies CASSHPGGQGDGYTF.

The V and J genes are TRBV6-2 or TRBV6-3 and TRBJ2-7; 10 positions match TRBD2. The trim removed 2 bases at V and 2 bases at J, leaving 9 bases unmatched. CDR3 length: 17 residues. Germline CDR1 MNHEY, CDR2 SVGEGT. The CDR3 spells CASSYHERAGGPYEQYF. The CDR3 nucleotides read TGTGCCAGCAGTTACCACGAGAGAGCGGGAGGGCCCTACGAGCAGTACTTC.

This clone was seen once. The chain joins TRBV3-1 (or the pseudogene TRBV3-2) to TRBJ2-7; 10 bases are shared with TRBD2. CDR1 is LGHDT and CDR2 is YNNKEL in the germline V gene (reference sequence). The CDR3 is 15 residues long. With 7 bases clipped from V and 1 base from J, the junction kept 7 bases outside the gene matches. The CDR3 loop reads CASTPSGRRSYEQYF. The DNA for the CDR3 is TGTGCCAGCACCCCTAGCGGGAGAAGGTCCTACGAGCAGTACTTC.

V usage is TRBV6-5 and J usage is TRBJ1-1; D remains ambiguous. CDR3 length: 16 residues. The V gene lost 2 bases and the J gene lost 1 base, with 14 bases spanning the gap. CDR1 and CDR2 from the germline V gene are MNHEY and SVGAGI. CDR3 amino acids: CASSYTIKTPNTEAFF. In DNA, the CDR3 is TGTGCCAGCAGTTACACAATCAAGACACCGAACACTGAAGCTTTCTTT.

This rearrangement joins TRBV5-1 to TRBJ2-2; 14 bases are a match to TRBD2. The CDR3 runs 16 residues. The germline V gene encodes CDR1 SGHRS and CDR2 YFSETQ. V trimming: 2 bases; J trimming: 6 bases; junction bases outside the gene matches: 3. CDR3 bases: TGCGCCAGCAGCTTAGTGACTAGCGGGAGGGCCGGGGAGCTGTTTTTT. Translated, it gives CASSLVTSGRAGELFF.

V usage is TRBV5-6 and J usage is TRBJ2-5; 12 positions match TRBD2. The CDR3 runs 16 residues. Germline CDR1 SGHDT, CDR2 YYEEEE. The V and J ends lost 4 bases and 5 bases, in that order; junction bases with no gene match: 9. CDR3 sequence reads: CASSLLKTSGSETQYF. The CDR3, as DNA: TGTGCCAGCAGCCTTCTCAAGACTAGCGGGAGTGAGACCCAGTACTTC.

This chain's CDR3 is CASSLPGLHEQYF. The CDR3 nucleotides are TGTGCCAGCAGCTTACCGGGACTCCACGAGCAGTACTTC. The rearrangement links TRBV13 to TRBJ2-7; the D gene is possibly TRBD2 (6 bases). The CDR3 has 13 residues. The germline V gene has CDR1 PRHDT and CDR2 FYEKMQ (reference sequence). V gave up 2 bases and J gave up 5 bases, with 10 bases separating them.

The rearrangement uses TRBV10-3 and TRBJ2-7; unclear D gene. The V and J ends lost 3 bases and 2 bases respectively, with 11 bases between them. The CDR3 contains 14 residues. Per the germline V gene, CDR1 is ENHRY and CDR2 is SYGVKD. CDR3 residues: CAISENREAYEQYF. The CDR3 nucleotides read TGTGCCATCAGTGAAAACAGAGAAGCCTACGAGCAGTACTTC.